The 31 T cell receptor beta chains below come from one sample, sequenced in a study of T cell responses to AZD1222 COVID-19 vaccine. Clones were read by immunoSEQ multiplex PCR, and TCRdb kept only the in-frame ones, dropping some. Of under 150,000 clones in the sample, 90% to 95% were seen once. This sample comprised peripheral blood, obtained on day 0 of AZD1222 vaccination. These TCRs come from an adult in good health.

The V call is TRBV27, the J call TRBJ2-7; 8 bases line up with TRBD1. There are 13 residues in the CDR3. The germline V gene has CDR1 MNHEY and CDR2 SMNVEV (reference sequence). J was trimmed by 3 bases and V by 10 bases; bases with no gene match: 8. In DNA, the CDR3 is TGTGCCACTTCCGGGACAGGATACTACGAGCAGTACTTC. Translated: CATSGTGYYEQYF.

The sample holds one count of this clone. The CDR3 region is CASSSSPGPGNSPLHF. The CDR3 DNA reads as TGTGCCAGCAGTAGCAGTCCGGGTCCTGGTAATTCACCCCTCCACTTT. The chain recombines TRBV7-9 with TRBJ1-6; D gene ambiguous. This CDR3 has 16 amino acids. CDR1 and CDR2 from the germline V gene are SEHNR and FQNEAQ (reference sequence). The ends were cut back, 6 bases at V and 6 bases at J, with 18 bases in the middle.

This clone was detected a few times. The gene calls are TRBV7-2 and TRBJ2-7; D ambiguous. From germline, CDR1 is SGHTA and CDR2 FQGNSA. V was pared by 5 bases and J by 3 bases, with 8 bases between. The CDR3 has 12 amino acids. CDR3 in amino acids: CASSIDIYEQYF. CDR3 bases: TGTGCCAGCAGCATAGACATCTACGAGCAGTACTTC.

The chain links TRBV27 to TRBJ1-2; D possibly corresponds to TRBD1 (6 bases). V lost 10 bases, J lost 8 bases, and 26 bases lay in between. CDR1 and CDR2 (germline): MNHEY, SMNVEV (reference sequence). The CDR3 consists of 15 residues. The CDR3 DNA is TGTGCCACCCAGCCGCCGGGACACATTGGGGGAGGCTACACCTTC. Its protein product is CATQPPGHIGGGYTF.

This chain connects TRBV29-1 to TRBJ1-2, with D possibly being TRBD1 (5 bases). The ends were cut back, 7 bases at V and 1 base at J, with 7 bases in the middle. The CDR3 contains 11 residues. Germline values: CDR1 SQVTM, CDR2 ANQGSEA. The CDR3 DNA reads TGCAGCGGACAGTTTAACTATGGCTACACCTTC. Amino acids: CSGQFNYGYTF.

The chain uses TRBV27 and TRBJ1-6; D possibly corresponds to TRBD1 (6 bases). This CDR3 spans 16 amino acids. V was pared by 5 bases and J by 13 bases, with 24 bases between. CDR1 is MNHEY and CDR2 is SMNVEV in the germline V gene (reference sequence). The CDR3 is CASSILQGRPVVPLHF. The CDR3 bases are TGTGCCAGCAGTATACTACAGGGTCGTCCAGTCGTTCCCCTCCACTTT.

The CDR3 reads CASSSATGHQPQHF. Written as DNA, the CDR3 is TGTGCCAGCAGTTCAGCGACAGGGCATCAGCCCCAGCATTTT. The chain carries TRBV27 and TRBJ1-5; 7 positions match TRBD1. Trimming cost V 4 bases and J 5 bases; bases outside gene matches: 5. The germline V gene has CDR1 MNHEY and CDR2 SMNVEV (reference sequence). This CDR3 has 14 amino acids.

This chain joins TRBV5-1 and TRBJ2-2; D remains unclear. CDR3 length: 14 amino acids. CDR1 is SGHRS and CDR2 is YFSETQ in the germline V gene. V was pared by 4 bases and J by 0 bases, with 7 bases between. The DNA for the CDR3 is TGCGCCAGCAGCCCCGGCGCGAACACCGGGGAGCTGTTTTTT. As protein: CASSPGANTGELFF.

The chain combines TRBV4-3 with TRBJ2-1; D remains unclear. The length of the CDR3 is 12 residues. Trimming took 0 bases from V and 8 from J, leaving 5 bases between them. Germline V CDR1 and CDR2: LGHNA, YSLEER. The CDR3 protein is CASSQDRDEQFF. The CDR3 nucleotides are TGCGCCAGCAGCCAAGATCGAGATGAGCAGTTCTTC.

In DNA, the CDR3 is TGTGCCAGCAGCTTGCAGGTCAGGGACCTACAGGAGCAGTACTTC. It encodes CASSLQVRDLQEQYF. The chain couples TRBV5-5 to TRBJ2-7; D may be TRBD1 or TRBD2 (5 bases each). The CDR3 length is 15 residues. The V gene lost 1 base and the J gene lost 7 bases, with 18 bases spanning the gap. From germline, CDR1 is SGHKS and CDR2 YYEKEE (reference sequence).

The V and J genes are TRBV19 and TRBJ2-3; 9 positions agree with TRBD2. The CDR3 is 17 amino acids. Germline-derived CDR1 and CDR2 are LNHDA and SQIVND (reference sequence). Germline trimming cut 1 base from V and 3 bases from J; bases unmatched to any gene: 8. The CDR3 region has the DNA TGTGCCAGTAGTATAGGGCGGGGGGGCCGGAGAACAGATACGCAGTATTTT. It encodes CASSIGRGGRRTDTQYF. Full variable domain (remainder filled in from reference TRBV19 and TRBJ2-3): DGGITQSPKYLFRKEGQNVTLSCEQNLNHDAMYWYRQDPGQGLRLIYYSQIVNDFQKGDIAEGYSVSREKKESFPLTVTSAQKNPTAFYLCASSIGRGGRRTDTQYFGPGTRLTVL.

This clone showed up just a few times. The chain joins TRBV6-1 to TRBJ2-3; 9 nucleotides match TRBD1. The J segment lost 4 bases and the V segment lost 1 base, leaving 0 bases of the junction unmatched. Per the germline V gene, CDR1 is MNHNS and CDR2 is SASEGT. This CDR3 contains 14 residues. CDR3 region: CASSEGTGADTQYF. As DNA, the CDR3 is TGTGCCAGCAGTGAAGGGACAGGGGCAGATACGCAGTATTTT.

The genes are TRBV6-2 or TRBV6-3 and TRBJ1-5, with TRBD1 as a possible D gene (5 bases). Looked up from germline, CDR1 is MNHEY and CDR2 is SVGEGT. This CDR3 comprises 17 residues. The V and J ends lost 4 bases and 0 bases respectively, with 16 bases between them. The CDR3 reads CASSLGRSTYSNQPQHF. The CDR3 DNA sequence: TGTGCCAGCAGTTTGGGACGCTCAACTTATAGCAATCAGCCCCAGCATTTT.

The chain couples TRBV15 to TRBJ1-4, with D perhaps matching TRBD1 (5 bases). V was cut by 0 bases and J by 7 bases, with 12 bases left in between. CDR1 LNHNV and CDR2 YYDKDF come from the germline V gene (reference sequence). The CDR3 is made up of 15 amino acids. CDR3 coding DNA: TGTGCCACCAGCAGAGATCCAGGGAGCAGTGAAAAACTGTTTTTT. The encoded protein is CATSRDPGSSEKLFF.

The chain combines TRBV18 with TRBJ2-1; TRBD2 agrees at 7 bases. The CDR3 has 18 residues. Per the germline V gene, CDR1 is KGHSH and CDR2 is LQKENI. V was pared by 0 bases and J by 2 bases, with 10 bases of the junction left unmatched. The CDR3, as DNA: TGTGCCAGCTCACCACCGATGGGAGGGTCCTTAACCTACAATGAGCAGTTCTTC. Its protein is CASSPPMGGSLTYNEQFF.

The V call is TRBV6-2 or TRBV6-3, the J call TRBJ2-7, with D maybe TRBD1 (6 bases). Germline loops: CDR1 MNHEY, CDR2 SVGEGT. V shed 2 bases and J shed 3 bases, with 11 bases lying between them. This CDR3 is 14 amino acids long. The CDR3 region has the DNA TGTGCCAGCAGTTACGAGGTACAGGGCTACGAGCAGTACTTC. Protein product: CASSYEVQGYEQYF.

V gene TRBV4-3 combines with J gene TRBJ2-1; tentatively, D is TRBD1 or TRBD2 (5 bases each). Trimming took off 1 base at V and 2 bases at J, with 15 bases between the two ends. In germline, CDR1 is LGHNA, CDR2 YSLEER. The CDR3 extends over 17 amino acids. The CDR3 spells CASSQGPGQGPYNEQFF. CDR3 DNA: TGCGCCAGCAGCCAAGGTCCCGGGCAGGGACCCTACAATGAGCAGTTCTTC.

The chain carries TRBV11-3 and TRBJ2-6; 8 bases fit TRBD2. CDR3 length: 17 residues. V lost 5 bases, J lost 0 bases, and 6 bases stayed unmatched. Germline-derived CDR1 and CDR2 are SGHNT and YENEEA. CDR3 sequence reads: CASSPRGGSSGANVLTF. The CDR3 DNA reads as TGTGCCAGCAGCCCCCGGGGGGGATCCTCTGGGGCCAACGTCCTGACTTTC.

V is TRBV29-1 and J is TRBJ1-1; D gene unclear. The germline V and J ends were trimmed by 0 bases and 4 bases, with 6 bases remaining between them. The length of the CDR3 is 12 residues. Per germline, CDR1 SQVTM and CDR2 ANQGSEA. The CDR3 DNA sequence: TGCAGCGTTGAAGAGTCGGGCACTGAAGCTTTCTTT. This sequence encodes CSVEESGTEAFF.

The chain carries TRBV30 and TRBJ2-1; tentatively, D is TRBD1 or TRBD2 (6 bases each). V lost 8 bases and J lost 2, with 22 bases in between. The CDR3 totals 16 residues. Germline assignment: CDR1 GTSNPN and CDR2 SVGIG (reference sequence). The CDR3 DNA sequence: TGTGCCCAGAGGGCCGGGGGCGCAGGACCCTACAATGAGCAGTTCTTC. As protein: CAQRAGGAGPYNEQFF.

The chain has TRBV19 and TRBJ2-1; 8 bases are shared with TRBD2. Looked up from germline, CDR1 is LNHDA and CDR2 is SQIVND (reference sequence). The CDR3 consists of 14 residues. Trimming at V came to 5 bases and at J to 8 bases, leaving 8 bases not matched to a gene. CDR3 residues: CASSASGSSDEQFF. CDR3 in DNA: TGTGCCAGTAGTGCAAGCGGGAGCTCGGATGAGCAGTTCTTC.

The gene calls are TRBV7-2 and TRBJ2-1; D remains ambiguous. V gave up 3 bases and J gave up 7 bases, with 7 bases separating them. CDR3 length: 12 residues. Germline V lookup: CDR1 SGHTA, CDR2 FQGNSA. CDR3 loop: CASSFNVNEQFF. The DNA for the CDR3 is TGTGCCAGCAGCTTCAACGTAAATGAGCAGTTCTTC.

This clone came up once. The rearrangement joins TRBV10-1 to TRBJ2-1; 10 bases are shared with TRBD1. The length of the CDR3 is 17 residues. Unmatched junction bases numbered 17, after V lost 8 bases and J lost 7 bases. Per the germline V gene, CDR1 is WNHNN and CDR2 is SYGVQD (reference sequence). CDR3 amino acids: CASGLSLRTGGRNEQFF. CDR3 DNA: TGCGCCAGCGGACTAAGTTTGCGGACAGGGGGAAGGAATGAGCAGTTCTTC.

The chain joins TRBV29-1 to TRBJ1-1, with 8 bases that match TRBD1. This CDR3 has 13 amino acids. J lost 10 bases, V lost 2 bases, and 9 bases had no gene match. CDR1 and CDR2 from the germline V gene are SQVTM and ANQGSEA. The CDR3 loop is CSVERGTGNGAFF. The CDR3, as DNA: TGCAGCGTTGAAAGAGGGACAGGCAATGGAGCTTTCTTT.

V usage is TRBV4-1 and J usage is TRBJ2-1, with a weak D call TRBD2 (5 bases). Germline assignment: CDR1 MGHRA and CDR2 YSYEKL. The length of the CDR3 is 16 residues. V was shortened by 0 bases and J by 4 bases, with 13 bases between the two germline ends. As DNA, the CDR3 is TGCGCCAGCAGCCAAGACGGGTCCAGAGGGTACAATGAGCAGTTCTTC. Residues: CASSQDGSRGYNEQFF.

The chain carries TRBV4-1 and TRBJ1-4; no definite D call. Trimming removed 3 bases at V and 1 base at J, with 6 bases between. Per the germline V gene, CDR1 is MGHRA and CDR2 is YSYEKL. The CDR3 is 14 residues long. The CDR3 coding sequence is TGCGCCAGCAGCCAGGCGGAAACTAATGAAAAACTGTTTTTT. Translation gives CASSQAETNEKLFF.

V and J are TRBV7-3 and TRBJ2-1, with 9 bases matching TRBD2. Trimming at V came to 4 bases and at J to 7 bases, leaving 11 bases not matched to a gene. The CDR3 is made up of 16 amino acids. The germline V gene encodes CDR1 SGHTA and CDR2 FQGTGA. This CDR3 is CASSSHGSGRSNEQFF. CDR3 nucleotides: TGTGCCAGCAGCTCCCACGGAAGCGGGAGGTCGAATGAGCAGTTCTTC.

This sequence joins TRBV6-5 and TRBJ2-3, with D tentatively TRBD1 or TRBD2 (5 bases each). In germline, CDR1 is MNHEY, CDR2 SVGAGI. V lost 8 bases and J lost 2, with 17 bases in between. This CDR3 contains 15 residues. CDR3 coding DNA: TGTGCCAGCGGGTCTACAGGACTTTCCACAGATACGCAGTATTTT. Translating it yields CASGSTGLSTDTQYF.

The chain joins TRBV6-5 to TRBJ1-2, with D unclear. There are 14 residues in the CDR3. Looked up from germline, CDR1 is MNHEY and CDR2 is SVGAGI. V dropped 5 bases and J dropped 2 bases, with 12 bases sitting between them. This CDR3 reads CASSHNTRNYGYTF. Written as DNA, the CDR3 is TGTGCCAGCAGTCATAACACGAGAAACTATGGCTACACCTTC.

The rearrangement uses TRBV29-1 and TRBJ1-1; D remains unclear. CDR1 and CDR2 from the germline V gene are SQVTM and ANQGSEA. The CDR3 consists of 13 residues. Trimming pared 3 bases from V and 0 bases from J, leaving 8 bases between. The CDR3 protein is CSVEGRLNTEAFF. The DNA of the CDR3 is TGCAGCGTTGAGGGCAGACTGAACACTGAAGCTTTCTTT.

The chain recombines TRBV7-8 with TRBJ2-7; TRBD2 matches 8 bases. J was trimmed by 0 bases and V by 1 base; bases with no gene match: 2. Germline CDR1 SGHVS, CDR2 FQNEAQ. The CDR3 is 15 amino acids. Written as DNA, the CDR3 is TGTGCCAGCAGCTTAGACGGGAGGGCCTCCTACGAGCAGTACTTC. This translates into CASSLDGRASYEQYF.